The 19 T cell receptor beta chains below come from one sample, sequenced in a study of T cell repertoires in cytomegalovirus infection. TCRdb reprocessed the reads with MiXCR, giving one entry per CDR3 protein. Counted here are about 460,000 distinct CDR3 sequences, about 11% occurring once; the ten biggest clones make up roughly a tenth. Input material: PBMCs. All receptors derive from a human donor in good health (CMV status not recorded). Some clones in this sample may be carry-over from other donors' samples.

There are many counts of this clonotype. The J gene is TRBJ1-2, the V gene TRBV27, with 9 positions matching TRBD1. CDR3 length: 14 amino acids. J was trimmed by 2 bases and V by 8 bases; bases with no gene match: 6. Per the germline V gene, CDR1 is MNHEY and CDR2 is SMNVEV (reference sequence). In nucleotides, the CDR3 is TGTGCCAGCTCCGTACAGGGGGCGAACTATGGCTACACCTTC. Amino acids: CASSVQGANYGYTF.

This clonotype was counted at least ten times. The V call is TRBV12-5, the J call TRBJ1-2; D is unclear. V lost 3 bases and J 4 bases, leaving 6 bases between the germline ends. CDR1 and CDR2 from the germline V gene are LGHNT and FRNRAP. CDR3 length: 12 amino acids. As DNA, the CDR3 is TGTGCTAGTGGTTTAGGCCCCTATGGCTACACCTTC. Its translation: CASGLGPYGYTF.

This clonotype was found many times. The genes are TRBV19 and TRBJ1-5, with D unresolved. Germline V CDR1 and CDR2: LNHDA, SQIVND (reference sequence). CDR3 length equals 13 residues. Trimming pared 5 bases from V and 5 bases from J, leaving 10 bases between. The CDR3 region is CASSWAAHQPQHF. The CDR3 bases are TGTGCCAGTAGTTGGGCAGCACATCAGCCCCAGCATTTT.

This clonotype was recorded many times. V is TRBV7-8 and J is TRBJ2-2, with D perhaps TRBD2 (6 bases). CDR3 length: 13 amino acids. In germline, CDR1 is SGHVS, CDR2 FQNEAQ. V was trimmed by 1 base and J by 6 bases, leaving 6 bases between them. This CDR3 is CASSLGLAGELFF. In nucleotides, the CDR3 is TGTGCCAGCAGCTTAGGACTAGCCGGGGAGCTGTTTTTT.

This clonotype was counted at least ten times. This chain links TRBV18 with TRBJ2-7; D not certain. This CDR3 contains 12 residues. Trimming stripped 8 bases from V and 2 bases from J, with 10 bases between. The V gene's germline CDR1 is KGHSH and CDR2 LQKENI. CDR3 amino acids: CASSPPTYEQYF. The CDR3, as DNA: TGTGCCAGCAGCCCCCCGACCTACGAGCAGTACTTC.

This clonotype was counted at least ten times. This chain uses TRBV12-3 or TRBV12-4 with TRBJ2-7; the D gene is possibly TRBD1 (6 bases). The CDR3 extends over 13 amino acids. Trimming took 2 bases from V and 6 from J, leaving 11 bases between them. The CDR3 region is CASSLLLRGEQYF. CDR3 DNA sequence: TGTGCCAGCAGTTTACTCCTCAGGGGCGAGCAGTACTTC.

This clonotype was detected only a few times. As DNA, the CDR3 is TGTGCCAGCACTACTGACAGGTATTCACCCCTCCACTTT. This codes for CASTTDRYSPLHF. The chain couples TRBV27 to TRBJ1-6; D might be TRBD1 (6 bases). V dropped 7 bases and J dropped 8 bases, with 12 bases sitting between them. The CDR3 loop spans 13 amino acids. Looked up from germline, CDR1 is MNHEY and CDR2 is SMNVEV (reference sequence).

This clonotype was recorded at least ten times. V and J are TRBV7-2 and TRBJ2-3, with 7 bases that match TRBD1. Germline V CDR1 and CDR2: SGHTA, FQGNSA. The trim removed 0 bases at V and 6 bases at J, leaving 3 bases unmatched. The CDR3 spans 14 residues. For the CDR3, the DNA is TGTGCCAGCAGCTTAGCATCGGGACAGGATACGCAGTATTTT. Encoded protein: CASSLASGQDTQYF.

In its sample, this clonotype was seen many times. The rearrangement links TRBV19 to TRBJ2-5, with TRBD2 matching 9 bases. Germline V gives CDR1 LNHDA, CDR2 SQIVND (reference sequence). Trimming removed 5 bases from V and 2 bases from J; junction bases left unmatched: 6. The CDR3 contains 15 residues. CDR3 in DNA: TGTGCCAGTAGTGCCGGGACTAGCCTTCAAGAGACCCAGTACTTC. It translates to CASSAGTSLQETQYF.

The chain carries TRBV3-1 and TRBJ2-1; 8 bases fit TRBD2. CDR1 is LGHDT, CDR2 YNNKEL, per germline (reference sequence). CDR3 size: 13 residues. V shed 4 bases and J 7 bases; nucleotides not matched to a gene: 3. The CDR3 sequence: CASSPGTRNEQFF. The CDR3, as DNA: TGTGCCAGCAGCCCCGGGACTAGGAATGAGCAGTTCTTC.

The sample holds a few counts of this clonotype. The CDR3 DNA reads TGTGCCAGCTCACCTCTCTCATCCGCTGAAGCTTTCTTT. Its protein product is CASSPLSSAEAFF. This sequence joins TRBV18 and TRBJ1-1, with no clear D. Trimming left V 3 bases short and J 6 bases short, with 11 bases between. Germline values: CDR1 KGHSH, CDR2 LQKENI. The CDR3 covers 13 residues.

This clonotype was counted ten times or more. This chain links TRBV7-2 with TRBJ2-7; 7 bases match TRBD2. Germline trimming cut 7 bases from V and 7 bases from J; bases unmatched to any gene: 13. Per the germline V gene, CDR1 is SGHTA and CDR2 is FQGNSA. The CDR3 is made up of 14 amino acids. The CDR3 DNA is TGTGCCAGCATAGCTAGCGGCCGGGTTGGGGAGCAGTACTTC. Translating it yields CASIASGRVGEQYF.

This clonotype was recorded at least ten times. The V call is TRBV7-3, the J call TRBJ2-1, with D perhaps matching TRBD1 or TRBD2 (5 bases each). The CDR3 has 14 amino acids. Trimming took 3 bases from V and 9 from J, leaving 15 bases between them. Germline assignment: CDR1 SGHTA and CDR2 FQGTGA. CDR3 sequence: CASSLGQAAGEQFF. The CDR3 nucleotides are TGTGCCAGCAGCTTGGGGCAGGCGGCGGGTGAGCAGTTCTTC. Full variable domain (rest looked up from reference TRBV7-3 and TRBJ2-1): GAGVSQTPSNKVTEKGKYVELRCDPISGHTALYWYRQSLGQGPEFLIYFQGTGAADDSGLPNDRFFAVRPEGSVSTLKIQRTERGDSAVYLCASSLGQAAGEQFFGPGTRLTVL.

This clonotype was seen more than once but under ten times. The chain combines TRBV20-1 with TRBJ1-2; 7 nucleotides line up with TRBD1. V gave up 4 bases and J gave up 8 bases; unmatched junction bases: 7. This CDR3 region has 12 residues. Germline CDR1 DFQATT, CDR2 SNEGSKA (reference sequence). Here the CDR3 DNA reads TGCAGTGCTAAGACCCAGGGGGAGGGCTACACCTTC. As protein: CSAKTQGEGYTF.

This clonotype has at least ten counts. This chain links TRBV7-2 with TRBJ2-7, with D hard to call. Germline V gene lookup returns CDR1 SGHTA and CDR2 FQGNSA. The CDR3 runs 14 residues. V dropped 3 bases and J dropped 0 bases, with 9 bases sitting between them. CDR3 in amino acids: CASSLSSISYEQYF. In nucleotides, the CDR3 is TGTGCCAGCAGCTTGAGCAGCATCTCCTACGAGCAGTACTTC.

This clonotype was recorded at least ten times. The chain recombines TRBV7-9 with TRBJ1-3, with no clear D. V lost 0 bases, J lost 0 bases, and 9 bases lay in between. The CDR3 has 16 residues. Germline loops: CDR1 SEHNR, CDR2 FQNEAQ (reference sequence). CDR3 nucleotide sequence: TGTGCCAGCAGCTTAGCGCCAGACGGCTCTGGAAACACCATATATTTT. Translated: CASSLAPDGSGNTIYF.

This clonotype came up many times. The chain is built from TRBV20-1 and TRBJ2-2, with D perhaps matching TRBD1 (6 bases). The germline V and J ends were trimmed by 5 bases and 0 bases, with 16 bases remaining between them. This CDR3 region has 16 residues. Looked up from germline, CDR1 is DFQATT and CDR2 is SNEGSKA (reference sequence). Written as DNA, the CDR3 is TGCAGTGCTCCATTATCCAGGGGATCGAACACCGGGGAGCTGTTTTTT. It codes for CSAPLSRGSNTGELFF.

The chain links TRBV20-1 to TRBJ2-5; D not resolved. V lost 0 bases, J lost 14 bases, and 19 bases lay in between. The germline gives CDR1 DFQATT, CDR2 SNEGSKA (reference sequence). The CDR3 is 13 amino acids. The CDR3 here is CSARDGVNGDPYF. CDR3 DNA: TGCAGTGCTAGAGATGGAGTAAATGGAGATCCTTACTTC.

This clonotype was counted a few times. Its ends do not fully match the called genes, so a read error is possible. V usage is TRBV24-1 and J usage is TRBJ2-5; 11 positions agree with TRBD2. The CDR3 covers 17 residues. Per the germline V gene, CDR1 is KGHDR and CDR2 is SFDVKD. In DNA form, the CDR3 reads TGTGCCACCAGTGGTTTGACTAGCGGGGTAGGCCAAGAGACCCAGTACTTC. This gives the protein CATSGLTSGVGQETQYF.